These 2 T cell receptor beta chains originate from one sample sequenced in a study of T cells in Graves' hyperthyroidism and ophthalmopathy. There were TCR beta CDR3 regions amplified from RNA transcripts. The HTBI set primed first-round TCR CDR3 RT-PCR. MiXCR was run by TCRdb on the multiplex PCR reads, yielding one entry per CDR3 protein. The sample consists of 300,000 to 450,000 distinct CDR3 sequences, roughly 25% of them appearing once. Sequenced: blood. Receptors were obtained from a man aged 45-65 years with Graves' hyperthyroidism.

This clonotype was found a few times. Here the CDR3 DNA reads TGTGCCTCCAAGGGGCGGGACAGCACAGATACGCAGTATTTT. Translating it yields CASKGRDSTDTQYF. The V call is TRBV9, the J call TRBJ2-3, with D perhaps matching TRBD2 (6 bases). Germline values: CDR1 SGDLS, CDR2 YYNGEE. The CDR3 loop spans 14 amino acids. Trimming removed 10 bases from V and 0 bases from J, with 15 bases in between. Complete variable domain (other parts from reference TRBV9 and TRBJ2-3): DSGVTQTPKHLITATGQRVTLRCSPRSGDLSVYWYQQSLDQGLQFLIQYYNGEERAKGNILERFSAQQFPDLHSELNLSSLELGDSALYFCASKGRDSTDTQYFGPGTRLTVL.

In its sample, this clonotype was seen many times. The chain couples TRBV28 to TRBJ2-3; the D gene is possibly TRBD2 (6 bases). V shed 10 bases and J shed 1 base, with 9 bases lying between them. The CDR3 runs 12 residues. In germline, CDR1 is MDHEN, CDR2 SYDVKM. CDR3 coding DNA: TGTGCCACAGGACTACGCACAGATACGCAGTATTTT. Translated, it gives CATGLRTDTQYF.